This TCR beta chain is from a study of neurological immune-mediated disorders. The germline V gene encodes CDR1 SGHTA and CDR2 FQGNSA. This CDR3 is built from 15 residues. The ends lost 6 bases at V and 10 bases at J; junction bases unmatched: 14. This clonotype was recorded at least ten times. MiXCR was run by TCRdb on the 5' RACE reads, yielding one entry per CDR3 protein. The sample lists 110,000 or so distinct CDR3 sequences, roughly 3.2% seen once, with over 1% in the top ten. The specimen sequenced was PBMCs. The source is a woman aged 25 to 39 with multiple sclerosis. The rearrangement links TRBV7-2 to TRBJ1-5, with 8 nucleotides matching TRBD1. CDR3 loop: CASSLTATGEEPQHF. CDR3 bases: TGTGCCAGCAGTCTTACCGCGACAGGGGAGGAACCCCAGCATTTT.